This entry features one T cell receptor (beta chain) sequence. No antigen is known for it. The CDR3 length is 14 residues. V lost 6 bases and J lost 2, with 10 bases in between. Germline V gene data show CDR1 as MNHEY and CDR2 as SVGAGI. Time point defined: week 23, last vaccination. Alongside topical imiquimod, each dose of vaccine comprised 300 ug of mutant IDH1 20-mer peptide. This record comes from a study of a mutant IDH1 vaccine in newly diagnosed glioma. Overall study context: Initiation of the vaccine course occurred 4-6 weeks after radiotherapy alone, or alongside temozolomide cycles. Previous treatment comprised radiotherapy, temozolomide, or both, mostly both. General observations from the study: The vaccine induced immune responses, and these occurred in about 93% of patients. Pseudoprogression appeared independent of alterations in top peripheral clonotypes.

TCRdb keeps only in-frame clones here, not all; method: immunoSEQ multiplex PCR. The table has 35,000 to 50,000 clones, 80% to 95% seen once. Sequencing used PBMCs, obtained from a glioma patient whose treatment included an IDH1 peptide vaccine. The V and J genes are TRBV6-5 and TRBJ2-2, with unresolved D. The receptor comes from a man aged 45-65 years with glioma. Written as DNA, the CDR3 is TGTGCCAGCAGATCGGTCCCTAACACCGGGGAGCTGTTTTTT. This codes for CASRSVPNTGELFF.